The 6 T cell receptor beta chains given below trace back to one sample, sequenced in a study of T cells in localized non-small cell lung cancer. Sequencing was performed with immunoSEQ multiplex PCR; in TCRdb, only in-frame clones are kept and a portion is missing. This sample has some 1,900 clones, with less than 35% found just once. The specimen was lung tumor tissue, collected before any cancer treatment. The source of these receptors is an older female donor with stage I squamous cell lung carcinoma.

This chain links TRBV9 with TRBJ2-2; D is unclear. CDR1 SGDLS and CDR2 YYNGEE come from the germline V gene. V gave up 7 bases and J gave up 7 bases, with 14 bases separating them. The CDR3 is made up of 13 amino acids. In nucleotides, the CDR3 is TGTGCCAGCTCCCCGGATTCATTCGGGGAGCTGTTTTTT. Its protein is CASSPDSFGELFF.

This clone occurred once. The rearrangement uses TRBV19 and TRBJ1-2; no reliable D call. CDR3 length: 13 residues. V lost 1 base and J 1 base, leaving 4 bases between the germline ends. Germline CDR1 reads LNHDA; CDR2 reads SQIVND (reference sequence). DNA of the CDR3: TGTGCCAGTAGTATAGGGATTAACTATGGCTACACCTTC. Protein product: CASSIGINYGYTF.

The rearrangement joins TRBV19 to TRBJ2-5; D is uncertain. CDR1 is LNHDA and CDR2 is SQIVND in the germline V gene (reference sequence). The CDR3 has 12 amino acids. Trimming took off 6 bases at V and 0 bases at J, with 5 bases between the two ends. The CDR3: CASRRDQETQYF. CDR3 DNA: TGTGCCAGTAGAAGGGACCAAGAGACCCAGTACTTC.

This clone showed up just a few times. This sequence joins TRBV11-3 and TRBJ1-6; no reliable D call. Deletions cut 5 bases from V and 7 bases from J, with 12 bases between. Germline CDR1 reads SGHNT; CDR2 reads YENEEA. The CDR3 consists of 14 residues. Here the CDR3 reads CASSPPALNSPLHF. In DNA form, the CDR3 reads TGTGCCAGCAGCCCTCCGGCGCTCAATTCACCCCTCCACTTT.

By its share, this clone is medium-sized. The V gene is TRBV7-1, the J gene TRBJ1-5; 7 bases line up with TRBD1. TRBV7-1 is an ORF for which the function is uncertain. The CDR3 spans 13 residues. J gave up 8 bases and V 2 bases, and 3 bases lay outside the gene matches. CDR3 DNA sequence: TGTGCCAGCAGCTCAAGACAGGGAAAGCCCCAGCATTTT. Translating gives CASSSRQGKPQHF.

The rearrangement joins TRBV18 to TRBJ2-1; D is possibly TRBD2 (5 bases). This CDR3 region has 15 residues. Trimming removed 3 bases from V and 5 bases from J, with 14 bases in between. CDR1 is KGHSH, CDR2 LQKENI, per germline. CDR3 DNA: TGTGCCAGCTCACCTGCTCTAATCGGGGACAATGAGCAGTTCTTC. Translation gives CASSPALIGDNEQFF. Full variable domain (missing parts from reference TRBV18 and TRBJ2-1): NAGVMQNPRHLVRRRGQEARLRCSPMKGHSHVYWYRQLPEEGLKFMVYLQKENIIDESGMPKERFSAEFPKEGPSILRIQQVVRGDSAAYFCASSPALIGDNEQFFGPGTRLTVL.